This TCR beta chain stems from a study of T-cell reconstitution after alpha-beta-depleted transplantation in children (dated by TCRdb to the mid-2010s). For context, the study as a whole: Using TCR repertoire profiling, the study followed T-cell immune reconstitution in a quantitative way in children after TCRalphabeta/CD19-depleted allogeneic hematopoietic cell transplantation. Summary of the overall study and its limitations: About two months after transplant, the apparently early recovery of alphabetaT-cell counts reportedly depended on just several hundred clones that had expanded rapidly and came from non-depleted graft cells. The high TCRbeta diversity at day 60 in some patients was ascribed to recipient T cells and intrathymic progenitors that had survived conditioning. The frequencies of hyperexpanded clones fell over the following months, and after one year, T-cell counts and TCRbeta diversity were mostly attributed to newly produced T cells.

The CDR3 runs 14 amino acids, cysteine and phenylalanine included. This entry keeps only the CDR3 DNA: 42 bases, framed from base 1. CDR1 and CDR2 (DFQATT, SNEGSKA) derive from the germline V gene (reference sequence). Clipping removes 5 bases from V and 2 bases from J, with 3 as the unmatched junction base count. In light of the paper, this sample's treatment or condition label describes: allogeneic hematopoietic cell transplantation with graft depleted of TCRalphabeta T cells and CD19 B cells. The children who served as transplant recipients had been given grafts of TCRalphabeta/CD19-depleted allogeneic hematopoietic cells. Library creation used PCR. Instrument used: Illumina HiSeq 2500. Molecular barcoding was employed in the preparation of TCR libraries, with unique molecular identifiers being used to normalize TCRbeta repertoire quantification. Clones were called with MiXCR by TCRdb after fastp trimmed the public reads at Q25, and only in-frame beta chains were retained. Every entry covers one CDR3 protein and lists the most common genes and DNA from its rows. For this sample there are 60,000 to 70,000 distinct CDR3 sequences; approximately 4.4% appear just once. The top ten clonotypes cover under 20% of the sample.

This clonotype was seen at least ten times. The clone's antigen remains unknown. Base-call qualities are not available, and no considerably larger clone is one nucleotide away. This sequence originates from a boy under three years old who had a stem cell transplant for acute myeloid leukemia, so the T cells may come from the graft donor. Recombination connected TRBV20-1 to TRBJ2-7; TRBD2 aligns with 13 central bases. The sample here was PBMCs, mostly from graft donor cells, taken 180 days after TCRalphabeta/CD19-depleted stem cell transplant. The DNA is TGCAGTGCTTTAGGACTAGCGGGGGCCTACGAGCAGTACTTC. This translates into CSALGLAGAYEQYF.